The rows below give T cell receptor beta chains drawn from one sample of a study of cytomegalovirus exposure and HLA in healthy donors. Sequencing was performed with immunoSEQ multiplex PCR; in TCRdb, only in-frame clones are kept and a portion is missing. The sample holds 120,000 to 150,000 clones; 82% are singletons and the top ten take 1.5% to 2.5%. The source material was PBMCs. The receptors shown here come from a woman aged 40 to 49 in good health and CMV-seronegative. Each CDR3 is given with its conserved first and last residue. Fields, in order: CDR3 length, J gene, D gene, V gene, clone size, CDR3 DNA, CDR3 protein. D genes are given only for firm matches. Only some rows state a clone size, as once, few, many or a class for expanded clones.

12,TRBJ2-7,NA,TRBV2,NA,TGTGCCAGCAGTGAAGGAGGCTACGAGCAGTACTTC,CASSEGGYEQYF
12,TRBJ2-4,TRBD1,TRBV15,NA,TGTGCCACCGGCAGAGAGCGGACAGGGGGGTACTTC,CATGRERTGGYF
14,TRBJ2-5,NA,TRBV10-3,few,TGTGCCATCAGTGATTTGAACGGCCAAGAGACCCAGTACTTC,CAISDLNGQETQYF
18,TRBJ2-7,TRBD2,TRBV19,NA,TGTGCCAGTAGTATCCCCATCGCTAGCGGGAGTAACGTGGGCGAGCAGTACTTC,CASSIPIASGSNVGEQYF
15,TRBJ2-5,NA,TRBV5-1,NA,TGCGCCAGCAGCTCATCCCCGGGATCCCAAGAGACCCAGTACTTC,CASSSSPGSQETQYF
13,TRBJ2-5,NA,TRBV11-2,once,TGTGCCAGCAGCCGAGCGATGGAAGAGACCCAGTACTTC,CASSRAMEETQYF
14,TRBJ1-4,TRBD1,TRBV28,NA,TGTGCCAGCGCTCCAGGACAGGAGCCTGAAAAACTGTTTTTT,CASAPGQEPEKLFF
14,TRBJ2-7,TRBD2,TRBV6-5,few,TGTGCCAGCAGTGTCCTAGCGGGGCGCCACGAGCAGTACTTC,CASSVLAGRHEQYF
15,TRBJ2-7,TRBD1,TRBV5-4,NA,TGTGCCAGCAGTCCACGACAGGGGGCGAAGGGCGAGCAGTACTTC,CASSPRQGAKGEQYF
17,TRBJ1-1,NA,TRBV19,NA,TGTGCCAGTAGTATTCCACGCCGGCGGAGGCTGAACACTGAAGCTTTCTTT,CASSIPRRRRLNTEAFF
16,TRBJ1-1,NA,TRBV9,NA,TGTGCCAGCAGCGTCAAGCTACAGGGAGGGGGCACTGAAGCTTTCTTT,CASSVKLQGGGTEAFF